Listed below are T cell receptor beta chains from one sample, sequenced in a study of spatial heterogeneity in lung cancer. TCRdb re-analysed the 5' RACE reads in MiXCR, keeping a single row per CDR3 protein. This sample has over 8,500 distinct CDR3 sequences, with 5.1% found just once. This material consisted of lung tumor tissue, taken at surgery. These receptors were taken from a male donor with early-stage non-small cell lung cancer. Each CDR3 is given with its conserved first and last residue. The D gene is left open where the match is weak. Expanded clones get a size class; other rows say once, few or many, or leave the size out.

CASSRDAETQYF	TGTGCCAGCAGTCGTGATGCGGAGACCCAGTACTTC	TRBV2	.	TRBJ2-5	many
CASSLATGTHQPQHF	TGTGCCAGCAGTTTGGCGACAGGGACCCATCAGCCCCAGCATTTT	TRBV28	TRBD1	TRBJ1-5	many
CASSGHYGYTF	TGTGCCAGCAGTGGACACTATGGCTACACCTTC	TRBV2	.	TRBJ1-2	many
CASSLREQGAFF	TGTGCCAGCAGTCTTCGGGAGCAAGGCGCTTTCTTT	TRBV28	.	TRBJ1-1	many
CASSYSVQGKNYGYTF	TGTGCCAGCAGTTACTCGGTCCAGGGCAAGAACTATGGCTACACCTTC	TRBV6-6	.	TRBJ1-2	medium-sized
CASSPNRDQFHEQYF	TGTGCCAGCAGTCCTAACCGGGACCAATTCCACGAGCAGTACTTC	TRBV2	.	TRBJ2-7	medium-sized
CASSLEQGGTDTQYF	TGTGCCAGCAGTTTAGAACAGGGGGGCACAGATACGCAGTATTTT	TRBV28	TRBD1	TRBJ2-3	medium-sized
CASSYIQETQYF	TGTGCCAGCTCGTACATACAAGAGACCCAGTACTTC	TRBV2	.	TRBJ2-5	many
CASSVDRGRTDTQYF	TGTGCCAGCAGCGTCGACAGGGGGCGGACAGATACGCAGTATTTT	TRBV9	TRBD1	TRBJ2-3	medium-sized
CASSLPRQGGSFF	TGTGCCAGCAGCTTACCGCGACAGGGTGGATCTTTCTTT	TRBV5-6	TRBD1	TRBJ1-1	few
CSARPPTVGNTIYF	TGCAGTGCTAGGCCCCCCACAGTTGGAAACACCATATATTTT	TRBV20-1	.	TRBJ1-3	few
CAVGQPNQPQHF	TGTGCCGTGGGACAGCCTAATCAGCCCCAGCATTTT	TRBV6-1	TRBD1	TRBJ1-5	many
CSVPRQRTDTQYF	TGCAGTGTACCCCGACAGCGCACAGATACGCAGTATTTT	TRBV20-1	.	TRBJ2-3	many
CASSLTGLGYSYNEQFF	TGTGCCAGCAGCTTAACGGGTCTGGGGTACTCCTACAATGAGCAGTTCTTC	TRBV7-3	.	TRBJ2-1	many
CASTSGGVLYEQYF	TGTGCCAGCACCAGCGGGGGGGTTCTTTACGAGCAGTACTTC	TRBV28	TRBD2	TRBJ2-7	many
CASSYHRALRGENEQFF	TGTGCCAGCAGTTATCACCGGGCTCTCAGGGGGGAGAATGAGCAGTTCTTC	TRBV6-2/TRBV6-3	.	TRBJ2-1	many
CSAGTNTGKNQPQHF	TGCAGTGCTGGGACAAATACCGGAAAAAATCAGCCCCAGCATTTT	TRBV20-1	.	TRBJ1-5	few
CASSHTGNTEAFF	TGCGCCAGCAGCCACACTGGGAACACTGAAGCTTTCTTT	TRBV4-3	.	TRBJ1-1	medium-sized
CASSLAPGEGTDTQYF	TGCGCCAGCAGCTTGGCCCCGGGGGAGGGCACAGATACGCAGTATTTT	TRBV5-1	.	TRBJ2-3	many
CASSMGRQASVNSPLHF	TGTGCCAGTAGTATGGGGCGACAGGCCTCTGTTAATTCACCCCTCCACTTT	TRBV19	.	TRBJ1-6	many
CASSYSYYSSTDTQYF	TGTGCCAGCAGTTACTCTTACTACTCTAGCACAGATACGCAGTATTTT	TRBV6-5	.	TRBJ2-3	many
CASSQDLRGGTQYF	TGTGCCAGCAGCCAAGATCTTAGGGGTGGTACGCAGTATTTT	TRBV4-2	.	TRBJ2-3	many
CASSLGVSGELFF	TGTGCCAGCAGTTTAGGGGTTTCCGGGGAGCTGTTTTTT	TRBV27	.	TRBJ2-2	many
CSAREGSWGNEQFF	TGCAGTGCTAGAGAAGGTAGCTGGGGAAATGAGCAGTTCTTC	TRBV20-1	.	TRBJ2-1	many
CASSLQETQETQYF	TGTGCCAGCAGTTTACAGGAGACCCAAGAGACCCAGTACTTC	TRBV12-3/TRBV12-4	.	TRBJ2-5	many
CASSELAESTDTQYF	TGCGCCAGCAGTGAGTTAGCGGAGAGCACAGATACGCAGTATTTT	TRBV10-2	.	TRBJ2-3	many
CSATRDRGKTQYF	TGCAGTGCTACCAGAGACAGGGGGAAGACCCAGTACTTC	TRBV20-1	TRBD1	TRBJ2-5	many
CASSTPDNNEQYF	TGTGCCAGCTCAACCCCGGACAACAACGAGCAGTACTTC	TRBV18	.	TRBJ2-7	.
CASSLTSGSSYEQYF	TGTGCCAGCAGTCTGACTAGCGGGAGCTCCTACGAGCAGTACTTC	TRBV12-3/TRBV12-4	TRBD2	TRBJ2-7	many
CASSDQGKQNGELFF	TGTGCCAGCAGTGATCAGGGGAAACAGAACGGGGAGCTGTTTTTT	TRBV2	.	TRBJ2-2	many
CASRYLAGGTYEQYF	TGTGCCAGCAGGTACTTAGCGGGAGGCACCTACGAGCAGTACTTC	TRBV28	TRBD2	TRBJ2-7	medium-sized
CASTLGGPSYEQYF	TGTGCCAGCACCTTGGGGGGCCCCTCCTACGAGCAGTACTTC	TRBV28	.	TRBJ2-7	many
CASSVEGARPTGELFF	TGTGCCAGCAGCGTCGAGGGGGCGCGGCCGACCGGGGAGCTGTTTTTT	TRBV11-2	TRBD1	TRBJ2-2	.
CAISGQLNPAPNEKLFF	TGTGCCATCAGTGGCCAATTAAACCCAGCACCCAATGAAAAACTGTTTTTT	TRBV10-3	.	TRBJ1-4	.
CASSFAMESNQPQHF	TGTGCCAGCAGTTTTGCCATGGAAAGCAATCAGCCCCAGCATTTT	TRBV12-3/TRBV12-4	.	TRBJ1-5	medium-sized
CASTQGETNYGYTF	TGTGCCAGCACCCAGGGGGAGACTAACTATGGCTACACCTTC	TRBV12-3/TRBV12-4	TRBD1	TRBJ1-2	many
CASSPVGQGGGELFF	TGTGCCAGCAGCCCTGTTGGACAGGGGGGCGGGGAGCTGTTTTTT	TRBV3-1	TRBD1	TRBJ2-2	few
CASSTSGQRAYEQYF	TGTGCCAGCAGCACTAGCGGCCAACGGGCCTACGAGCAGTACTTC	TRBV3-1	TRBD2	TRBJ2-7	.
CASSLDSGTGRREQYF	TGTGCCAGCAGCTTAGACTCCGGGACAGGCAGGCGCGAGCAGTACTTC	TRBV11-2	TRBD1	TRBJ2-7	many
CASSLGTARNQPQHF	TGTGCCAGCAGTTTAGGGACAGCGAGGAATCAGCCCCAGCATTTT	TRBV28	TRBD1	TRBJ1-5	many
CASSLVGTLRDEQFF	TGTGCCAGCAGCTTAGTAGGGACTCTGAGGGATGAGCAGTTCTTC	TRBV7-2	.	TRBJ2-1	many
CASTTSTDTQYF	TGTGCCAGCACCACGAGCACAGATACGCAGTATTTT	TRBV28	.	TRBJ2-3	many
CASSLNPSGSYEQYF	TGTGCCAGCAGCTTAAACCCTAGCGGGAGCTACGAGCAGTACTTC	TRBV7-2	TRBD2	TRBJ2-7	few
CASSFPDKGNSYEQYF	TGTGCCAGCAGTTTTCCCGACAAGGGGAACTCCTACGAGCAGTACTTC	TRBV28	.	TRBJ2-7	many
CASSYRVQGRRTGELFF	TGTGCCAGCAGTTACAGGGTACAGGGGCGGAGAACCGGGGAGCTGTTTTTT	TRBV6-5	TRBD1	TRBJ2-2	medium-sized
CSVAGIAGDKNIQYF	TGCAGCGTTGCAGGGATAGCGGGAGATAAAAACATTCAGTACTTC	TRBV29-1	TRBD2	TRBJ2-4	many
CASSVTGTLNEQFF	TGTGCCAGCAGCGTGACGGGGACTCTCAATGAGCAGTTCTTC	TRBV9	.	TRBJ2-1	.
CASSLGTSGGDEQYF	TGTGCCAGCAGCCTCGGGACTAGCGGGGGTGACGAGCAGTACTTC	TRBV3-1	TRBD2	TRBJ2-7	few
CATSDLCPGQPQHF	TGTGCCACCAGTGATTTGTGCCCCGGTCAGCCCCAGCATTTT	TRBV24-1	.	TRBJ1-5	many
CASSPQPNTEAFF	TGTGCCAGCTCACCACAACCGAACACTGAAGCTTTCTTT	TRBV18	.	TRBJ1-1	few
CASSYSISTGGYEQYF	TGTGCCAGCAGTTACTCTATTTCGACAGGGGGCTACGAGCAGTACTTC	TRBV6-2/TRBV6-3	TRBD1	TRBJ2-7	many
CASSLAISTGELFF	TGTGCCAGCAGCTTAGCGATTTCCACCGGGGAGCTGTTTTTT	TRBV7-9	.	TRBJ2-2	few
CASSIIWAAKRQPQHF	TGTGCCAGTAGTATTATCTGGGCCGCTAAGAGGCAGCCCCAGCATTTT	TRBV19	.	TRBJ1-5	many
CASSLFTGTANTEAFF	TGTGCCAGCAGCCTTTTCACGGGGACCGCCAACACTGAAGCTTTCTTT	TRBV14	.	TRBJ1-1	many
CASSQGSGAGNYGYTF	TGTGCCAGCAGCCAAGGATCCGGGGCTGGGAACTATGGCTACACCTTC	TRBV3-1	.	TRBJ1-2	many
CSARVVGQGEETQYF	TGCAGTGCTAGAGTGGTGGGTCAAGGCGAGGAGACCCAGTACTTC	TRBV20-1	.	TRBJ2-5	.
CASSYSNDRGTGELFF	TGTGCCAGCAGTTACTCGAATGACAGGGGCACCGGGGAGCTGTTTTTT	TRBV6-5	TRBD1	TRBJ2-2	many